The rows below give T cell receptor beta chains drawn from one sample of a study of OX40 agonist ivuxolimab in advanced cancers. Produced via immunoSEQ multiplex PCR; TCRdb's table is partial and in-frame only. The sample has roughly 40,000 clones; 82% are singletons. Sequencing was performed on CD4+ or CD8+ T cells sorted from blood, taken in a trial of the OX40 agonist ivuxolimab. The receptors shown here come from an adult with an advanced solid tumor such as melanoma, head and neck, liver or kidney cancer. The CDR3 runs from the conserved cysteine through the conserved F or W. Fields, in order: J gene, clone size, V gene, D gene, CDR3 DNA, CDR3 protein. The D gene is left open where the match is weak. The size of a clone is reported for some rows only, either as once, few or many, or as a class for expanded clones.

>TRBJ2-4|NA|TRBV10-3|NA
TGTGCCATCAGTGAGTCAGGTGGGGCAGACAGTCGGCTTCAGTACTTC
CAISESGGADSRLQYF
>TRBJ2-5|NA|TRBV5-1|NA
TGCGCCAGCGGCGGTAGGCAAGGGAGGGAGACCCAGTACTTC
CASGGRQGRETQYF
>TRBJ2-3|NA|TRBV27|NA
TGTGCCAGCAAGTCTGCGGGTGGCACAGATACGCAGTATTTT
CASKSAGGTDTQYF
>TRBJ1-1|NA|TRBV5-1|NA
TGCGCCAGCAGCCTTAACCCGGGGGTCCCGAACACTGAAGCTTTCTTT
CASSLNPGVPNTEAFF
>TRBJ2-2|NA|TRBV9|TRBD2
TGTGCCAGCAGCGGGGGACTAGCGGCCGACACCGGGGAGCTGTTTTTT
CASSGGLAADTGELFF
>TRBJ1-5|NA|TRBV27|TRBD1
TGTGCCAGCAGTTCGGGACAGGGGGTAAGTCAGCCCCAGCATTTT
CASSSGQGVSQPQHF
>TRBJ2-7|NA|TRBV27|NA
TGTGCCAGCAGTTTAAACTTAGGCGACGAGCAGTACTTC
CASSLNLGDEQYF
>TRBJ1-1|NA|TRBV10-3|NA
TGTGCCATGGGGAGGGCAGTTAACACTGAAGCTTTCTTT
CAMGRAVNTEAFF
>TRBJ1-6|NA|TRBV6-5|NA
TGTGCCAGCAGTTACTCCGGGCAGGGCGAAGGACCCCTCCACTTT
CASSYSGQGEGPLHF
>TRBJ2-7|NA|TRBV5-5|NA
TGTGCCAGCAGCTTGGGGTCAGCCGTCTACGAGCAGTACTTC
CASSLGSAVYEQYF
>TRBJ2-5|few|TRBV7-2|NA
TGTGCCAGCAGCTTAGCTGCGGGAAGTCGGGAGACCCAGTACTTC
CASSLAAGSRETQYF
>TRBJ2-7|NA|TRBV18|NA
TGTGCCAGCTCACTCTTCTTTGGGTTCCGGGACGGTACAACCTACGAGCAGTACTTC
CASSLFFGFRDGTTYEQYF
>TRBJ2-1|once|TRBV19|TRBD2
TGTGCCAGTCAGCCGGGACTAGCTTACAATGAGCAGTTCTTC
CASQPGLAYNEQFF
>TRBJ2-5|NA|TRBV18|NA
TGTGCCAGCTCACCTGGGACCTTGGAGACCCAGTACTTC
CASSPGTLETQYF
>TRBJ1-5|once|TRBV5-7|NA
TGTGCCAGCAGCTTGGGGGGTAGCAATCAGCCCCAGCATTTT
CASSLGGSNQPQHF
>TRBJ2-1|NA|TRBV5-1|TRBD2
TGCGCCAGCAGCCCAACGGGGCTAGCGGGGACCAATGAGCAGTTCTTC
CASSPTGLAGTNEQFF
>TRBJ2-1|NA|TRBV6-5|TRBD1
TGTGCCAGCACTAGACAGGGGGCTAGGAATGAGCAGTTCTTC
CASTRQGARNEQFF
>TRBJ1-6|few|TRBV13|TRBD1
TGTGCCAGCAGCCTCGGACAGGCCTCTAATTCACCCCTCCACTTT
CASSLGQASNSPLHF
>TRBJ2-1|NA|TRBV9|NA
TGTGCCAGCAGCCCCCTGCTAGAACCCTCCTACAATGAGCAGTTCTTC
CASSPLLEPSYNEQFF
>TRBJ1-3|NA|TRBV7-2|NA
TGTGCCAGCAGCTTAGCGGTGGGACCAGGAAACACCATATATTTT
CASSLAVGPGNTIYF
>TRBJ1-5|NA|TRBV19|NA
TGTGCCAGTAGTATAGAATCTACAGGCCCCAATCAGCCCCAGCATTTT
CASSIESTGPNQPQHF
>TRBJ2-5|NA|TRBV7-9|NA
TGTGCCAGCAGCTTAGCTTGGGAGACCCAGTACTTC
CASSLAWETQYF
>TRBJ2-7|NA|TRBV13|NA
TGTGCCAGCAGCCCTTGGATGGTTTCCTACGAGCAGTACTTC
CASSPWMVSYEQYF
>TRBJ1-2|NA|TRBV7-2|TRBD1
TGTGCCGGTGGGGGGACAGACTATGGCTACACCTTC
CAGGGTDYGYTF
>TRBJ2-1|NA|TRBV30|TRBD2
TGTGCCTGGAGCCCGGGGCTAGCGGAGTTCTTC
CAWSPGLAEFF
>TRBJ1-5|few|TRBV7-8|NA
TGTGCCAGCAGCTTATTACAGGGCCCTAGTCAGCCCCAGCATTTT
CASSLLQGPSQPQHF
>TRBJ1-3|NA|TRBV15|NA
TGTGCCACCAGCAGAGATCGGGCGGGGGGGACCGCTGGAAACACCATATATTTT
CATSRDRAGGTAGNTIYF
>TRBJ1-2|NA|TRBV14|NA
TGTGCCAGCAGCCAAGATCTTGTAGTGACCGGGAACTATGGCTACACCTTC
CASSQDLVVTGNYGYTF
>TRBJ2-3|NA|TRBV5-1|TRBD2
TGCGCCAGCAGCCTTACTAGCGGGGGATCCACAGATACGCAGTATTTT
CASSLTSGGSTDTQYF
>TRBJ1-5|NA|TRBV7-8|NA
TGTGCCAGCAGCCTATCGCCCCAAGGAGGAAATCAGCCCCAGCATTTT
CASSLSPQGGNQPQHF
>TRBJ1-1|NA|TRBV10-3|NA
TGTGCCATCAGCCAAGGACAGTACACTGAAGCTTTCTTT
CAISQGQYTEAFF
>TRBJ2-2|NA|TRBV27|NA
TGTGCCAGCAGTCTAACAGACTCGATCACCGGGGAGCTGTTTTTT
CASSLTDSITGELFF
>TRBJ2-2|NA|TRBV11-2|NA
TGTGCCAGCAGCCCCCAAAACAGGCGCACCGGGGAGCTGTTTTTT
CASSPQNRRTGELFF
>TRBJ1-5|NA|TRBV7-2|NA
TGTGCCAGCAGCTGGGCAGGTGGCAATCAGCCCCAGCATTTT
CASSWAGGNQPQHF
>TRBJ1-2|NA|TRBV7-9|NA
TGTGCCAGCAGCTCGGAACATCTTAACTATGGCTACACCTTC
CASSSEHLNYGYTF
>TRBJ2-5|NA|TRBV7-8|TRBD1
TGTGCCAGCAGCCCTTGGACAGGGTTGGAGACCCAGTACTTC
CASSPWTGLETQYF
>TRBJ2-1|NA|TRBV18|TRBD2
TGTGCCAGCTCACCACCTCTTGGCGACGGCCTAGCGGACTTAATGGGGCACAATGAGCAGTTCTTC
CASSPPLGDGLADLMGHNEQFF
>TRBJ2-3|NA|TRBV10-3|NA
TGTGCCACCTCCGAGCTGATGAAGACTAGCACAGATACGCAGTATTTT
CATSELMKTSTDTQYF